This TCR beta chain was obtained from a study of neurological immune-mediated disorders. Whole-study results and caveats: Expanded clones shared no identical CDR3 amino acid sequences across subjects, which suggested private TCR-beta repertoires in all groups.

This clonotype was counted many times. Its specificity is not known. The V and J ends lost 0 bases and 5 bases, in that order; junction bases with no gene match: 7. The CDR3 extends over 16 amino acids. The germline CDR1 and CDR2 sequences are LGHNA and YSLEER. The study built unsorted libraries from 2 million PBMCs kept at -80 C. As for the cDNA, it was generated by 5'RACE with 10-nucleotide random UMIs. TCRdb passed the 5' RACE reads through MiXCR, listing each CDR3 protein once. The data contain about 62,000 distinct CDR3 sequences, 3.7% of them singletons. Sequencing was performed on PBMCs. The V call is TRBV4-3, the J call TRBJ2-3; TRBD2 agrees at 8 bases. This TCR came from a woman in her 50s with multiple sclerosis. CDR3 sequence (DNA): TGCGCCAGCAGCCAAGACCCAGCGGGAGAGCGAGATACGCAGTATTTT. Residues: CASSQDPAGERDTQYF.